Listed below are T cell receptor beta chains from one sample, sequenced in a study of cytomegalovirus exposure and HLA in healthy donors. Sequencing used immunoSEQ multiplex PCR; TCRdb keeps in-frame clones, though not all of them. The sample table sets out more than 90,000 clones. Sequenced input: PBMCs. These receptors were taken from a man aged 30 to 39 in good health and CMV-seronegative. CDR3s include the opening cysteine and the closing phenylalanine or tryptophan. Fields, in order: D gene, V gene, J gene, CDR3 length, CDR3 protein, CDR3 DNA. D genes are given only for firm matches.

TRBD2	TRBV18	TRBJ2-3	20	CASSPPKLQRTSGGTDTQYF	TGTGCCAGCTCACCACCGAAACTTCAGAGGACTAGCGGGGGCACAGATACGCAGTATTTT
TRBD2	TRBV19	TRBJ2-3	14	CASNAGGPADTQYF	TGTGCCAGTAATGCGGGGGGGCCGGCAGATACGCAGTATTTT
NA	TRBV18	TRBJ1-3	15	CASSATGLWGNTIYF	TGTGCCAGCTCAGCTACAGGGCTCTGGGGAAACACCATATATTTT
NA	TRBV27	TRBJ2-2	16	CASSLSDLAASGELFF	TGTGCCAGCAGTTTATCGGATCTAGCCGCTTCCGGGGAGCTGTTTTTT
NA	TRBV15	TRBJ2-3	16	CATSRVRTTGTDTQYF	TGTGCCACCAGCAGGGTCCGGACAACGGGCACAGATACGCAGTATTTT
NA	TRBV28	TRBJ1-1	15	CASTPGSLPNTEAFF	TGTGCCAGCACCCCGGGGAGCCTACCGAACACTGAAGCTTTCTTT
NA	TRBV5-1	TRBJ2-2	16	CASSLGGHSGTGELFF	TGCGCCAGCAGCTTGGGGGGACATTCGGGCACCGGGGAGCTGTTTTTT
NA	TRBV7-9	TRBJ1-1	13	CASSLIGGTEAFF	TGTGCCAGCAGCTTAATCGGGGGCACTGAAGCTTTCTTT
TRBD2	TRBV5-4	TRBJ2-7	15	CASSRSGTTAYEQYF	TGTGCCAGCAGCCGGAGCGGGACTACAGCCTACGAGCAGTACTTC
NA	TRBV2	TRBJ1-5	15	CASQQGGFGNQPQHF	TGTGCCAGTCAACAGGGCGGGTTCGGCAATCAGCCCCAGCATTTT
TRBD1	TRBV5-6	TRBJ2-7	17	CASSLSPGQGFFYEQYF	TGTGCCAGCAGCTTGTCCCCGGGACAGGGGTTCTTCTACGAGCAGTACTTC
TRBD1	TRBV5-4	TRBJ1-4	17	CASSLGTGGAVGEKLFF	TGTGCCAGCAGCTTGGGGACAGGGGGCGCGGTGGGTGAAAAACTGTTTTTT
NA	TRBV30	TRBJ1-4	15	CAWSVWGPGGEKLFF	TGTGCCTGGAGTGTATGGGGCCCCGGGGGGGAAAAACTGTTTTTT
NA	TRBV6-1	TRBJ1-1	13	CASSGQLNTEAFF	TGTGCCAGCAGTGGACAGTTGAACACTGAAGCTTTCTTT
TRBD2	TRBV5-1	TRBJ2-3	17	CASSLARHLSGEDTQYF	TGCGCCAGCAGCTTGGCCCGTCACCTCAGCGGGGAAGATACGCAGTATTTT
TRBD1	TRBV6-1	TRBJ2-5	15	CASSGGQGGQETQYF	TGTGCCAGCAGCGGAGGACAGGGGGGCCAAGAGACCCAGTACTTC
TRBD1	TRBV4-3	TRBJ2-7	16	CASSQGPGTGFYEQYF	TGCGCCAGCAGCCAGGGTCCCGGGACAGGATTCTACGAGCAGTACTTC
NA	TRBV4-1	TRBJ1-2	15	CASSQEEGLASVGIF	TGCGCCAGCAGCCAAGAGGAGGGACTAGCGAGCGTAGGAATCTTC
NA	TRBV19	TRBJ1-6	12	CASGGYNSPLHF	TGTGCCAGTGGGGGGTATAATTCACCCCTCCACTTT
NA	TRBV27	TRBJ2-3	15	CANGRTGFGTDTQYF	TGTGCCAACGGCCGAACAGGGTTCGGCACAGATACGCAGTATTTT
NA	TRBV7-6	TRBJ2-3	15	CASSLGASSPDTQYF	TGTGCCAGCAGCTTAGGGGCGAGCTCCCCAGATACGCAGTATTTT
NA	TRBV9	TRBJ1-6	14	CASSVERNNSPLHF	TGTGCCAGCAGCGTAGAGCGGAACAATTCACCCCTCCACTTT
TRBD1	TRBV7-8	TRBJ1-2	15	CASSSRQGNNYGYTF	TGTGCCAGCAGCTCCCGACAGGGAAATAACTATGGCTACACCTTC
TRBD1	TRBV7-2	TRBJ1-2	14	CASSKGQGLYGYTF	TGTGCCAGCAGCAAGGGACAGGGGCTATATGGCTACACCTTC
TRBD2	TRBV7-2	TRBJ2-7	15	CASSFSGGAHYEQYF	TGTGCCAGCAGCTTTAGCGGGGGGGCCCACTACGAGCAGTACTTC
NA	TRBV5-1	TRBJ2-2	15	CATLEGATNTGELFF	TGCGCCACCCTCGAGGGTGCGACGAACACCGGGGAGCTGTTTTTT
NA	TRBV19	TRBJ2-7	14	CASNQGRASYEQYF	TGTGCCAGTAATCAAGGCAGGGCCTCCTACGAGCAGTACTTC
NA	TRBV9	TRBJ1-4	15	CASSPSDRFNEKLFF	TGTGCCAGCAGCCCCTCAGACAGGTTTAATGAAAAACTGTTTTTT
NA	TRBV7-9	TRBJ1-2	13	CASSPPETSGYTF	TGTGCCAGCAGCCCCCCAGAGACAAGTGGCTACACCTTC
TRBD2	TRBV7-3	TRBJ2-4	13	CASSRLARDIQYF	TGTGCCAGCAGCAGACTAGCCAGAGACATTCAGTACTTC
NA	TRBV6-5	TRBJ2-7	13	CASSYAPLYEQYF	TGTGCCAGCAGTTACGCACCACTTTACGAGCAGTACTTC
NA	TRBV9	TRBJ1-1	13	CASSEGGGSRAFF	TGTGCCAGCAGCGAGGGAGGGGGGTCCAGAGCTTTCTTT
NA	TRBV18	TRBJ1-1	15	CASSPPAGARTEAFF	TGTGCCAGCTCACCCCCAGCGGGGGCGCGGACTGAAGCTTTCTTT
NA	TRBV5-1	TRBJ1-2	18	CASSLDPSSGGRRHGYTF	TGCGCCAGCAGCTTGGACCCCTCAAGCGGGGGAAGGAGGCATGGCTACACCTTC
TRBD1	TRBV5-1	TRBJ1-5	20	CASSQGPGTGPGYRDQPQHF	TGCGCCAGCAGCCAAGGACCCGGGACAGGGCCTGGGTATCGTGATCAGCCCCAGCATTTT
NA	TRBV5-6	TRBJ1-5	14	CASSLAGVEQPQHF	TGTGCCAGCAGCTTGGCAGGGGTAGAGCAGCCCCAGCATTTT
NA	TRBV5-5	TRBJ1-3	14	CASSLAGARNTIYF	TGTGCCAGCAGCTTGGCTGGGGCGAGAAACACCATATATTTT
NA	TRBV30	TRBJ1-6	13	CAWTQSLNSPLHF	TGTGCCTGGACACAGAGTCTAAATTCACCCCTCCACTTT
TRBD1	TRBV7-9	TRBJ1-4	16	CASSLAQQGASEKLFF	TGTGCCAGCAGCTTAGCGCAGCAGGGGGCAAGTGAAAAACTGTTTTTT
NA	TRBV5-1	TRBJ2-3	12	CASSWTTSPAYF	TGCGCCAGCAGCTGGACAACGTCCCCGGCGTATTTT
TRBD1	TRBV5-6	TRBJ2-7	15	CASSGRQGGSYEQYF	TGTGCCAGCAGCGGAAGACAGGGGGGGTCCTACGAGCAGTACTTC
NA	TRBV7-9	TRBJ1-1	14	CASSYPLGGIGAFF	TGTGCCAGCAGCTACCCCTTGGGGGGGATTGGAGCTTTCTTT